The clone carrying this T cell receptor (beta chain) was detected once. The CDR3 extends over 16 amino acids. The germline gives CDR1 MDHEN, CDR2 SYDVKM. The V gene lost 7 bases and the J gene lost 6 bases, with 22 bases spanning the gap. This record belongs to a study of OX40 agonist ivuxolimab in advanced cancers. Only in-frame clones appear in the TCRdb table, and some are missing; sequencing was by immunoSEQ multiplex PCR. This table has some 87,000 clones, over 80% appearing once. Material: CD4+ or CD8+ T cells sorted from blood, obtained in a trial of the OX40 agonist ivuxolimab. The chain has TRBV28 and TRBJ2-4; D remains ambiguous. The sequence came from an adult with an advanced solid tumor such as melanoma, head and neck, liver or kidney cancer. The CDR3 DNA sequence: TGTGCCAGCATCCCTACCCGAGAAGGGCTAGGAAACATTCAGTACTTC. This gives the protein CASIPTREGLGNIQYF.